Given below is one T cell receptor (beta chain) in context. The read ends 3 residues early relative to the CDR3; the germline J gene fills the gap. The assay was immunoSEQ multiplex PCR, and TCRdb's table has in-frame clones only and misses some. Its clone listing holds about 48,000 clones. This CDR3 is 15 amino acids long. Looked up from germline, CDR1 is MDHEN and CDR2 is SYDVKM. V lost 2 bases and J lost 3; bases outside the gene matches: 1. This specimen comes from a study of T cells in women clearing cervical HPV infection. The sample comprised blood buffy coat. This clonotype was sampled from a woman aged 18 to 75 with a cervical HPV16 infection that either progressed to CIN3+ or cleared (not recorded which). The chain links TRBV28 to TRBJ2-3; 11 bases map to TRBD2. CDR3 in amino acids: CASSLLAGGTDTQYF. The sequenced part of the CDR3 DNA is TGTGCCAGCAGTTTACTAGCGGGGGGTACAGATACG.